The 9 T cell receptor beta chains below were found in one sample sequenced in a study of blood T cell repertoires in COVID-19. Sequenced by immunoSEQ multiplex PCR; TCRdb stores in-frame clones only, minus some. The table lists around 210,000 clones, more than 80% of them singletons. Material for sequencing was PBMCs or T cells enriched from blood (not recorded which). The receptors shown here come from a woman aged 18-29 years who had recovered from COVID-19.

DNA for the CDR3: TGTGCCAGCAGCTTCTCAGGGGGCGAGCAGTACTTC. Its protein product is CASSFSGGEQYF. The chain is built from TRBV13 and TRBJ2-7; 7 nucleotides agree with TRBD1. CDR1 and CDR2 from the germline V gene are PRHDT and FYEKMQ (reference sequence). With 3 bases clipped from V and 6 bases from J, the junction kept 2 bases outside the gene matches. CDR3 size: 12 residues.

The chain uses TRBV5-1 and TRBJ1-5, with D uncertain. The CDR3 runs to 13 residues. Trimming left V 5 bases short and J 2 bases short, with 8 bases between. Germline CDR1 and CDR2: SGHRS and YFSETQ. CDR3 sequence (DNA): TGCGCCAGCAGTATCTTAGGCAATCAGCCCCAGCATTTT. It yields the protein CASSILGNQPQHF.

This chain uses TRBV6-5 with TRBJ2-5; 7 positions match TRBD1. J lost 5 bases, V lost 6 bases, and 6 bases had no gene match. Per germline, CDR1 MNHEY and CDR2 SVGAGI. This CDR3 comprises 13 residues. As DNA, the CDR3 is TGTGCCAGCAGCCGGACAGGTTACGAGACCCAGTACTTC. Translating gives CASSRTGYETQYF.

This sequence joins TRBV10-1 and TRBJ2-2; 8 bases are a match to TRBD1. Trimming removed 3 bases from V and 1 base from J; junction bases left unmatched: 4. There are 16 residues in the CDR3. The germline gives CDR1 WNHNN, CDR2 SYGVQD (reference sequence). CDR3 sequence: CASSDAGTGNTGELFF. The CDR3 bases are TGCGCCAGCAGTGATGCCGGGACAGGGAACACCGGGGAGCTGTTTTTT.

This rearrangement joins TRBV3-1 (or the pseudogene TRBV3-2) to TRBJ1-1; the match to TRBD1 covers 9 bases. Germline lookup yields CDR1 LGHDT and CDR2 YNNKEL (reference sequence). The CDR3 extends over 15 amino acids. The ends lost 7 bases at V and 0 bases at J; junction bases unmatched: 6. The CDR3 DNA is TGTGCCAGCACTCCGACAGGGGGAGTGAACACTGAAGCTTTCTTT. It translates to CASTPTGGVNTEAFF.

The gene calls are TRBV19 and TRBJ1-3, with 8 bases that match TRBD1. Germline trimming cut 6 bases from V and 4 bases from J; bases unmatched to any gene: 5. Germline assignment: CDR1 LNHDA and CDR2 SQIVND (reference sequence). CDR3 size: 14 residues. The chain's CDR3 is CASSGQGAGNTIYF. The CDR3, as DNA: TGTGCCAGTAGCGGCCAGGGGGCAGGAAACACCATATATTTT. The variable domain in full, with the rest retrieved from reference TRBV19 and TRBJ1-3, is DGGITQSPKYLFRKEGQNVTLSCEQNLNHDAMYWYRQDPGQGLRLIYYSQIVNDFQKGDIAEGYSVSREKKESFPLTVTSAQKNPTAFYLCASSGQGAGNTIYFGEGSWLTVV.

The chain employs TRBV30 and TRBJ1-6; D is undetermined. Germline V gene sequence: CDR1 GTSNPN, CDR2 SVGIG (reference sequence). V lost 2 bases and J 0 bases, leaving 14 bases between the germline ends. CDR3 length: 17 amino acids. This CDR3 is CAWSLAGLSSYNSPLHF. CDR3 sequence (DNA): TGTGCCTGGAGTCTCGCGGGGTTAAGCTCCTATAATTCACCCCTCCACTTT.

This chain connects TRBV28 to TRBJ2-3; 7 positions match TRBD1. CDR1 and CDR2 from the germline V gene are MDHEN and SYDVKM. Trimming took 7 bases from V and 2 from J; bases not matched to a gene: 9. This CDR3 has 15 residues. CDR3 sequence: CASNDPGQITDTQYF. The CDR3 DNA follows: TGTGCCAGCAACGACCCGGGACAGATCACAGATACGCAGTATTTT.

The chain joins TRBV5-5 to TRBJ2-3, with TRBD2 matching over 11 bases. Trimming removed 9 bases from V and 6 bases from J; junction bases left unmatched: 9. This CDR3 has 14 residues. Looked up from germline, CDR1 is SGHKS and CDR2 is YYEKEE (reference sequence). Written as DNA, the CDR3 is TGTGCCACAAAAGCTAGCGGGGGGAGGGATACGCAGTATTTT. Its translation is CATKASGGRDTQYF.